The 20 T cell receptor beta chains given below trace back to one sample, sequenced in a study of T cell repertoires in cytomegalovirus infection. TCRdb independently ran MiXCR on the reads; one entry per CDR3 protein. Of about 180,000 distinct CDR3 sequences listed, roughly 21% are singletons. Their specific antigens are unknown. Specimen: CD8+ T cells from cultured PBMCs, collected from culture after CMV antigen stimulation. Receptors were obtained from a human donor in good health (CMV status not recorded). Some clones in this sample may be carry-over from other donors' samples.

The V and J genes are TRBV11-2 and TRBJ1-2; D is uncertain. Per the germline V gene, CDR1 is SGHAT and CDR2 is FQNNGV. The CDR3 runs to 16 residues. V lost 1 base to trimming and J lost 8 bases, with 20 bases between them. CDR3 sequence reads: CASSLVRGHPARGYTF. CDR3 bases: TGTGCCAGCAGCTTAGTTAGAGGGCACCCTGCTAGAGGCTACACCTTC.

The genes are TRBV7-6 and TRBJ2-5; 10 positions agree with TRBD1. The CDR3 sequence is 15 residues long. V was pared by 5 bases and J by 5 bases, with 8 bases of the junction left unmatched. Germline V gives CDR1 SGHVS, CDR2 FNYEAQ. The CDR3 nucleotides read TGTGCCAGCAGCCAGACGACAGGGGGCATGGAGACCCAGTACTTC. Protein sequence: CASSQTTGGMETQYF.

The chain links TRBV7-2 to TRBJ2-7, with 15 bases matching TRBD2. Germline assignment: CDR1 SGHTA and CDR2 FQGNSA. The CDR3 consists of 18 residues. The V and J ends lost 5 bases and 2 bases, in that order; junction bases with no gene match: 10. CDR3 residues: CASSPRGLAGGRPYEQYF. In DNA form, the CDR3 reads TGTGCCAGCAGCCCCCGGGGACTAGCGGGGGGCCGCCCCTACGAGCAGTACTTC.

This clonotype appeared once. The CDR3 region has the DNA TGTGCCAGCAGCTCACTAGCGGGGGTTCTAATTGATAAGCAGTTCTTC. Amino acids: CASSSLAGVLIDKQFF. V gene TRBV7-3 combines with J gene TRBJ2-1; 11 bases are shared with TRBD2. The CDR3 loop spans 16 amino acids. The trim removed 4 bases at V and 11 bases at J, leaving 13 bases unmatched. Germline CDR1 and CDR2: SGHTA and FQGTGA.

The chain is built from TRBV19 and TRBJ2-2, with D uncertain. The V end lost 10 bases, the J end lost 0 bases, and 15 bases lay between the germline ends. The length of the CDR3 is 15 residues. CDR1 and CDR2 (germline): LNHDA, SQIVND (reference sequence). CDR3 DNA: TGTGCCACATCAACAGTACTTGCGAACACCGGGGAGCTGTTTTTT. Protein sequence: CATSTVLANTGELFF.

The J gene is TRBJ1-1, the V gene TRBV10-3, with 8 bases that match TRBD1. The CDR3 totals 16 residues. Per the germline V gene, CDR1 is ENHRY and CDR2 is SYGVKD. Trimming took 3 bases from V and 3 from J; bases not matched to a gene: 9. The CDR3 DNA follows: TGTGCCATCAGTGAACCCGACAGGGGTTTGGACACTGAAGCTTTCTTT. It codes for CAISEPDRGLDTEAFF.

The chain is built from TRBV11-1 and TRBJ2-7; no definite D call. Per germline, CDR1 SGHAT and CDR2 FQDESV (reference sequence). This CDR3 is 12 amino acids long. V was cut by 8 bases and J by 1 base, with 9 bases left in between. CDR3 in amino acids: CASAYGSYEQYF. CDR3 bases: TGTGCCAGCGCCTACGGGTCCTACGAGCAGTACTTC.

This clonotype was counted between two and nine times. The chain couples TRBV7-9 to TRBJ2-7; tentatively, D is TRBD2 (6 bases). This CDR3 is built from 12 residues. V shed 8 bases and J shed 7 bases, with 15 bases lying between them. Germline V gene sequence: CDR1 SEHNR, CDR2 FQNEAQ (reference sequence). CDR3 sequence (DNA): TGTGCCAGCGAGGGACTGGAGTTGGAGCAGTACTTC. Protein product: CASEGLELEQYF.

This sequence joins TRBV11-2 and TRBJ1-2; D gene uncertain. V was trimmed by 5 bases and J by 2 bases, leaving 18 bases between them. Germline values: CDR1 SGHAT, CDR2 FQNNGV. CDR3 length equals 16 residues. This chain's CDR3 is CASSHFKREVNYGYTF. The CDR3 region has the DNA TGTGCCAGCAGCCATTTTAAAAGGGAAGTCAACTATGGCTACACCTTC.

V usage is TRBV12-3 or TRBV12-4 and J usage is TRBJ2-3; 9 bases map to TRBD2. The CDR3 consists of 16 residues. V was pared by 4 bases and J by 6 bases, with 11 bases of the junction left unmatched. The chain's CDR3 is CASSSYLAGVADTQYF. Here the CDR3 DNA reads TGTGCCAGCAGTTCCTACTTAGCGGGGGTGGCCGATACGCAGTATTTT.

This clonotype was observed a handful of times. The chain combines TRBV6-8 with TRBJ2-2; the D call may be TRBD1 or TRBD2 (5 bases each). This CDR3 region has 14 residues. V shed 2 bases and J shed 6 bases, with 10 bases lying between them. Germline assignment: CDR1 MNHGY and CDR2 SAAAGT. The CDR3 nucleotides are TGTGCCAGCAGTTACGTGGGACCCCCCGGGGAGCTGTTTTTT. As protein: CASSYVGPPGELFF.

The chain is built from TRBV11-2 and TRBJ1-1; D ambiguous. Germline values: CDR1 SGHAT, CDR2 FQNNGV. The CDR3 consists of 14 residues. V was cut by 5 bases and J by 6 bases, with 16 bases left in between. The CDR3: CASSTGPPNPEAFF. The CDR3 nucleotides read TGTGCCAGCAGCACCGGGCCCCCAAATCCTGAAGCTTTCTTT. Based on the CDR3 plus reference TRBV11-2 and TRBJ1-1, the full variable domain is EAGVAQSPRYKIIEKRQSVAFWCNPISGHATLYWYQQILGQGPKLLIQFQNNGVVDDSQLPKDRFSAERLKGVDSTLKIQPAKLEDSAVYLCASSTGPPNPEAFFGQGTRLTVV.

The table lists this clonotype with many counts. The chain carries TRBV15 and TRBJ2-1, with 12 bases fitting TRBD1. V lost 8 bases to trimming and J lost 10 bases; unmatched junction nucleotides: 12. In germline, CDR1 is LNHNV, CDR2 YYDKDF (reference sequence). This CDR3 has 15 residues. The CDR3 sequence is CATSPTGTGGFEQFF. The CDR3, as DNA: TGTGCCACCTCGCCGACCGGGACAGGGGGCTTCGAGCAGTTCTTC.

In DNA form, the CDR3 reads TGTGCCAGCAGTAGGACACTCGGTGGGAACTATGGCTACACCTTC. This sequence encodes CASSRTLGGNYGYTF. V gene TRBV6-1 combines with J gene TRBJ1-2, with TRBD1 as a possible D gene (5 bases). The CDR3 sequence is 15 residues long. CDR1 and CDR2 (germline): MNHNS, SASEGT. V lost 5 bases and J 2 bases, leaving 15 bases between the germline ends.

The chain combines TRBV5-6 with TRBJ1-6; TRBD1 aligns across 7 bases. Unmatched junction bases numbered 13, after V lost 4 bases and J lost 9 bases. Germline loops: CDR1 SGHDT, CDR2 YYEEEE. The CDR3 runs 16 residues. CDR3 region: CASSPDRARRPSPLHF. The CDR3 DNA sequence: TGTGCCAGCAGCCCTGACAGGGCCCGGCGGCCTTCACCCCTCCACTTT.

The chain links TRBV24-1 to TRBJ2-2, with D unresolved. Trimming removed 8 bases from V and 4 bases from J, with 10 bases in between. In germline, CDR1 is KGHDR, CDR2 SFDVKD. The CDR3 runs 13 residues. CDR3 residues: CATIDQLTGELFF. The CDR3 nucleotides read TGTGCCACCATCGACCAGCTCACCGGGGAGCTGTTTTTT.

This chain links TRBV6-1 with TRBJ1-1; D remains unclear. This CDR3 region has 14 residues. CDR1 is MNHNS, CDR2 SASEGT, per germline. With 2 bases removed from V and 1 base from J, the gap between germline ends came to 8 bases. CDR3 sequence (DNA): TGTGCCAGCAGTGAAAAGTGGCAGAACACTGAAGCTTTCTTT. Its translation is CASSEKWQNTEAFF.

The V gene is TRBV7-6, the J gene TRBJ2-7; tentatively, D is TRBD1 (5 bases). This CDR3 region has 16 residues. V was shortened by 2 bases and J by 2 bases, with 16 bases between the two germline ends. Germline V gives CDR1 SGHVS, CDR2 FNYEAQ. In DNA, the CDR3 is TGTGCCAGCAGCTTAAGGGGTGGGGCTGGGGCCTACGAGCAGTACTTC. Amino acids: CASSLRGGAGAYEQYF.

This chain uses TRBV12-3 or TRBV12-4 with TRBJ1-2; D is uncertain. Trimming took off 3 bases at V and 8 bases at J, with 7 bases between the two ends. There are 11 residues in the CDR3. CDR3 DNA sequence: TGTGCCAGCAGTTTTGGGCGCGGCTACACCTTC. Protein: CASSFGRGYTF.

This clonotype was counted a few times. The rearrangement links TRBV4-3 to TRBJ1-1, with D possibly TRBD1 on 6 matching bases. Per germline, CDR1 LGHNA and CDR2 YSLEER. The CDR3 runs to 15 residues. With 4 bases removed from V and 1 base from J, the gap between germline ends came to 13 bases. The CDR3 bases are TGCGCCAGCAGCCCCGGGACAACCAAGAACACTGAAGCTTTCTTT. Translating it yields CASSPGTTKNTEAFF.